The sequence of this TCR beta chain was determined in a study of shared clonotypes between healthy human individuals. Across the study: CD4 naive cells filled three plates per donor, CD4 memory three, CD8 naive two and CD8 memory one.

The junction had 6 bases not matched to a gene; V was cut back by 2 bases and J by 7 bases. This CDR3 is 15 amino acids long. Germline V lookup: CDR1 SGHRS, CDR2 YFSETQ. Whole-study results and caveats: Generation probability values for non-shared clonotypes were lower than those for clonotypes shared by all four donors.

Sequencing used immunoSEQ multiplex PCR; TCRdb keeps in-frame clones, though not all of them. The table lists approximately 2,000,000 clones, about 90% of them singletons. A word on this clone: The antigen is unknown.

This receptor was identified in a man aged 18 to 30 in good health. Some clones in this sample may be carry-over from other donors' samples. Material: naive CD4+ T cells from PBMCs. As to subset: CD45RA+ positively selected. The chain combines TRBV5-1 with TRBJ1-4, with 9 bases matching TRBD1. CDR3 DNA: TGCGCCAGCAGCTTTTTGGGACAGGGAGGTGAAAAACTGTTTTTT. Its translation: CASSFLGQGGEKLFF.